The 24 T cell receptor beta chains below come from one sample, sequenced in a study of cytomegalovirus exposure and HLA in healthy donors. The primer mix had 60 Vbeta and 13 Jbeta primers. Sequenced by immunoSEQ multiplex PCR; TCRdb stores in-frame clones only, minus some. The profile covers roughly 120,000 clones, with just under 75% appearing a single time and 4% to 5.5% taken by the ten largest. The sequenced sample was PBMCs. The receptors derive from a man in his sixties in good health and CMV-seropositive.

V and J are TRBV5-1 and TRBJ2-5; tentatively, D is TRBD2 (5 bases). The CDR3 totals 16 residues. Deletions cut 0 bases from V and 2 bases from J, with 14 bases between. Per the germline V gene, CDR1 is SGHRS and CDR2 is YFSETQ. The CDR3: CASSLGATREQETQYF. DNA of the CDR3: TGCGCCAGCAGCTTGGGGGCAACAAGGGAGCAAGAGACCCAGTACTTC. Full variable domain (remainder filled in from reference TRBV5-1 and TRBJ2-5): KAGVTQTPRYLIKTRGQQVTLSCSPISGHRSVSWYQQTPGQGLQFLFEYFSETQRNKGNFPGRFSGRQFSNSRSEMNVSTLELGDSALYLCASSLGATREQETQYFGPGTRLLVL.

The V and J genes are TRBV27 and TRBJ2-7; TRBD1 matches 9 bases. The ends lost 3 bases at V and 7 bases at J; junction bases unmatched: 10. This CDR3 contains 15 residues. Germline V gene lookup returns CDR1 MNHEY and CDR2 SMNVEV (reference sequence). The CDR3 DNA reads as TGTGCCAGCAGTTTCGGGGTACAGGGGGCTAGGGAGCAGTACTTC. It specifies CASSFGVQGAREQYF.

The CDR3 DNA reads TGCGCCAGCAGTTCCCAACAGGCTATATCGAACACCGGGGAGCTGTTTTTT. Its protein is CASSSQQAISNTGELFF. The genes are TRBV5-1 and TRBJ2-2, with D possibly matching TRBD1 (5 bases). This CDR3 has 17 residues. Between the trimmed V and J ends, which lost 5 bases and 0 bases, there was a span of 17 bases. Germline V gene sequence: CDR1 SGHRS, CDR2 YFSETQ.

The chain uses TRBV4-1 and TRBJ2-1; unclear D gene. In germline, CDR1 is MGHRA, CDR2 YSYEKL. The V end lost 1 base, the J end lost 4 bases, and 8 bases lay between the germline ends. The CDR3 is 14 residues long. The CDR3: CASSQVARYNEQFF. CDR3 DNA: TGCGCCAGCAGCCAAGTCGCCCGGTACAATGAGCAGTTCTTC.

The gene calls are TRBV2 and TRBJ1-3; no firm D call. The CDR3 is made up of 14 amino acids. V lost 11 bases, J lost 2 bases, and 16 bases lay in between. From germline, CDR1 is SNHLY and CDR2 FYNNEI. The chain's CDR3 is CASQTLLTGNTIYF. The CDR3 coding sequence is TGTGCCTCCCAAACGCTACTTACTGGAAACACCATATATTTT.

In its sample, this clone was seen a few times. This rearrangement joins TRBV10-1 to TRBJ2-1; D possibly corresponds to TRBD1 (6 bases). CDR1 is WNHNN and CDR2 is SYGVQD in the germline V gene (reference sequence). Trimming cost V 0 bases and J 7 bases, with 16 bases left between them. The CDR3 is 16 residues long. DNA of the CDR3: TGCGCCAGCAGTGAGTCTCGGCAGGGGTCGGTGAATGAGCAGTTCTTC. Protein product: CASSESRQGSVNEQFF.

This clone has a single count. CDR3 coding DNA: TGTGCCAGCAGTTCCGGGCAGGGGTCAGATACGCAGTATTTT. Translation gives CASSSGQGSDTQYF. V gene TRBV6-1 combines with J gene TRBJ2-3; TRBD1 might be the D (6 bases). V gave up 5 bases and J gave up 4 bases, with 13 bases separating them. The germline CDR1 and CDR2 sequences are MNHNS and SASEGT. CDR3 size: 14 residues.

The chain recombines TRBV12-5 with TRBJ2-7, with 11 bases lining up with TRBD2. Germline assignment: CDR1 LGHNT and CDR2 FRNRAP. This CDR3 comprises 16 residues. V lost 7 bases, J lost 2 bases, and 10 bases stayed unmatched. DNA of the CDR3: TGTGCTAGTGCCTTAACTAGCGGGGGCTTAACCTACGAGCAGTACTTC. Amino acid sequence: CASALTSGGLTYEQYF.

The gene calls are TRBV7-2 and TRBJ2-2, with 8 bases lining up with TRBD2. The trim removed 5 bases at V and 2 bases at J, leaving 7 bases unmatched. Germline-derived CDR1 and CDR2 are SGHTA and FQGNSA. The CDR3 sequence is 16 residues long. The CDR3 reads CASSPRGGLNTGELFF. The CDR3 DNA follows: TGTGCCAGCAGCCCACGGGGGGGGCTAAACACCGGGGAGCTGTTTTTT.

The chain employs TRBV19 and TRBJ1-1; possibly TRBD1 for D (5 bases). V lost 10 bases to trimming and J lost 4 bases, with 13 bases between them. CDR3 size: 12 residues. Germline assignment: CDR1 LNHDA and CDR2 SQIVND (reference sequence). The CDR3 reads CATRDSFTEAFF. CDR3 coding DNA: TGTGCCACCCGGGACTCGTTCACTGAAGCTTTCTTT.

The DNA for the CDR3 is TGTGCCAGCAGCTTCAGTTCACCCCTCCACTTT. This sequence encodes CASSFSSPLHF. The chain is built from TRBV11-2 and TRBJ1-6, with D unresolved. This CDR3 contains 11 residues. V dropped 3 bases and J dropped 9 bases, with 3 bases sitting between them. Germline CDR1 SGHAT, CDR2 FQNNGV.

The gene calls are TRBV10-3 and TRBJ2-7; 11 nucleotides align to TRBD1. After removal of 10 bases from V and 4 bases from J, the junction contained 3 bases not matched to a gene. This CDR3 region has 12 residues. CDR1 and CDR2 (germline): ENHRY, SYGVKD. CDR3 DNA: TGTGCCACCAGGGACAGGGGGTACGAGCAGTACTTC. Translated: CATRDRGYEQYF.

V is TRBV30 and J is TRBJ1-4; 9 nucleotides match TRBD1. The CDR3 runs to 12 residues. The germline V gene encodes CDR1 GTSNPN and CDR2 SVGIG (reference sequence). Trimming removed 7 bases from V and 7 bases from J; junction bases left unmatched: 4. The CDR3, as DNA: TGTGCCTCCCGGGACAGGGCTGAAAAACTGTTTTTT. Its protein product is CASRDRAEKLFF. The variable domain in full, completed from reference TRBV30 and TRBJ1-4, reads SQTIHQWPATLVQPVGSPLSLECTVEGTSNPNLYWYRQAAGRGLQLLFYSVGIGQISSEVPQNLSASRPQDRQFILSSKKLLLSDSGFYLCASRDRAEKLFFGSGTQLSVL.

The J gene is TRBJ2-5, the V gene TRBV25-1, with TRBD2 identical over 7 bases. V shed 3 bases and J 2 bases; nucleotides not matched to a gene: 6. Germline values: CDR1 MGHDK, CDR2 SYGVNS. This CDR3 spans 15 amino acids. The CDR3 nucleotides are TGTGCCAGCAGTGACCGCTGGGGGGGTCAAGAGACCCAGTACTTC. Residues: CASSDRWGGQETQYF.

The rearrangement joins TRBV7-9 to TRBJ1-5; 8 bases align to TRBD1. J lost 4 bases, V lost 5 bases, and 7 bases had no gene match. The CDR3 is 15 residues long. Germline assignment: CDR1 SEHNR and CDR2 FQNEAQ (reference sequence). CDR3 nucleotides: TGTGCCAGCAGCCCCGACAGGGGTGAGAATCAGCCCCAGCATTTT. Translating it yields CASSPDRGENQPQHF.

The V gene is TRBV5-6, the J gene TRBJ2-3; 7 bases align to TRBD2. Germline CDR1 SGHDT, CDR2 YYEEEE. The CDR3 is 13 residues long. The junction had 4 bases not matched to a gene; V was cut back by 4 bases and J by 5 bases. The CDR3: CASSPWTRDTQYF. CDR3 sequence (DNA): TGTGCCAGCAGCCCCTGGACTAGAGATACGCAGTATTTT. The variable domain in full, with the rest retrieved from reference TRBV5-6 and TRBJ2-3, is DAGVTQSPTHLIKTRGQQVTLRCSPKSGHDTVSWYQQALGQGPQFIFQYYEEEERQRGNFPDRFSGHQFPNYSSELNVNALLLGDSALYLCASSPWTRDTQYFGPGTRLTVL.

The V call is TRBV9, the J call TRBJ2-3; 8 nucleotides match TRBD1. Germline V gives CDR1 SGDLS, CDR2 YYNGEE. Trimming cost V 7 bases and J 0 bases; bases outside gene matches: 13. The CDR3 has 17 residues. In DNA, the CDR3 is TGTGCCAGCGCGGAAGGGACAGGTCTTTCTAGCACAGATACGCAGTATTTT. Protein: CASAEGTGLSSTDTQYF.

V is TRBV5-4 and J is TRBJ2-1; D gene unclear. Per the germline V gene, CDR1 is SGHNT and CDR2 is YYREEE (reference sequence). The CDR3 contains 14 residues. Trimming shortened V by 7 bases and J by 1 base, and 12 bases separated the two germline ends. The CDR3 is CASQATPSYNEQFF. The DNA for the CDR3 is TGTGCCAGCCAGGCCACACCGTCCTACAATGAGCAGTTCTTC.

The chain carries TRBV9 and TRBJ1-6, with TRBD1 matching over 7 bases. CDR1 is SGDLS and CDR2 is YYNGEE in the germline V gene. The CDR3 is 13 amino acids. J gave up 8 bases and V 6 bases, and 5 bases lay outside the gene matches. This CDR3 is CASNRQGDSPLHF. The CDR3, as DNA: TGTGCCAGCAACCGACAGGGAGATTCACCCCTCCACTTT.

This chain uses TRBV9 with TRBJ1-2, with TRBD1 identical over 8 bases. Germline-derived CDR1 and CDR2 are SGDLS and YYNGEE. The CDR3 is made up of 15 amino acids. The trim removed 3 bases at V and 5 bases at J, leaving 9 bases unmatched. CDR3 DNA: TGTGCCAGCAGCGAGGGGACAGGAACTCTATATGGCTACACCTTC. Translated, it gives CASSEGTGTLYGYTF.

The V call is TRBV6-6, the J call TRBJ2-3; no clear D gene. CDR1 is MNHNY and CDR2 is SVGAGI in the germline V gene (reference sequence). This CDR3 has 14 residues. The ends were cut back, 4 bases at V and 0 bases at J, with 8 bases in the middle. This CDR3 reads CASSFSRSTDTQYF. The CDR3 nucleotides read TGTGCCAGCAGTTTTAGCCGGAGCACAGATACGCAGTATTTT.

The chain employs TRBV21-1 and TRBJ1-5; no DNA check was done on the table's D call, TRBD1. TRBV21-1 is a pseudogene. The CDR3 spans 17 residues. The CDR3 loop is CASSKRDRESLNQPQHF. As DNA, the CDR3 is TGTGCCAGCAGCAAACGAGACAGGGAGAGCCTCAATCAGCCCCAGCATTTT.

The chain uses TRBV10-1 and TRBJ2-5; D is perhaps TRBD2 (5 bases). Trimming cost V 3 bases and J 7 bases, with 24 bases left between them. The length of the CDR3 is 17 residues. Germline CDR1 reads WNHNN; CDR2 reads SYGVQD (reference sequence). The DNA for the CDR3 is TGCGCCAGCAGTGAATCGGTCAGCGGCCAAGTGGGGTCGACCCAGTACTTC. It specifies CASSESVSGQVGSTQYF.

J is TRBJ1-3 and V is TRBV7-8, with 7 bases fitting TRBD1. With 6 bases clipped from V and 0 bases from J, the junction kept 5 bases outside the gene matches. The V gene's germline CDR1 is SGHVS and CDR2 FQNEAQ. The CDR3 length is 15 residues. The chain's CDR3 is CASRQDRFSGNTIYF. The CDR3 DNA sequence: TGTGCCAGCAGACAGGACAGGTTCTCTGGAAACACCATATATTTT. Filled out from reference TRBV7-8 and TRBJ1-3, the complete variable domain reads GAGVSQSPRYKVAKRGQDVALRCDPISGHVSLFWYQQALGQGPEFLTYFQNEAQLDKSGLPSDRFFAERPEGSVSTLKIQRTQQEDSAVYLCASRQDRFSGNTIYFGEGSWLTVV.